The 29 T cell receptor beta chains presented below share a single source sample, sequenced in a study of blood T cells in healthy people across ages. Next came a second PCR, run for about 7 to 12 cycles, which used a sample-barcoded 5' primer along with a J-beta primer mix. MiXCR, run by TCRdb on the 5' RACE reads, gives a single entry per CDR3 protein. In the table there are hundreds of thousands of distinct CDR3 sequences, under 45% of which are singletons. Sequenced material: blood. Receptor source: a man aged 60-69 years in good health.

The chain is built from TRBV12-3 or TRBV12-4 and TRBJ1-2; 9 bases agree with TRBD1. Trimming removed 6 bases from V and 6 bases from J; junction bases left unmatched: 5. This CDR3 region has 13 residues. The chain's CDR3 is CASRTGGIDGYTF. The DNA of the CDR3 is TGTGCCAGCAGGACAGGGGGAATTGATGGCTACACCTTC.

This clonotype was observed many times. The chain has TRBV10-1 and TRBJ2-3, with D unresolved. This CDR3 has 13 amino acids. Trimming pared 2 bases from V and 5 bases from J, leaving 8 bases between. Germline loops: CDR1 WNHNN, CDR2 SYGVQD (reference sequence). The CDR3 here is CASSERLGDTQYF. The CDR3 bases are TGCGCCAGCAGTGAGCGTCTGGGAGATACGCAGTATTTT.

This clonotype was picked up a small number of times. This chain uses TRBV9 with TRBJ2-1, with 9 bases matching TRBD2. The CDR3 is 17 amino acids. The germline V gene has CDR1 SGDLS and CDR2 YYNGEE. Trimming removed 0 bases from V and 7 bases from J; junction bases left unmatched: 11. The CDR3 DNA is TGTGCCAGCAGCGTAGTCGGCGGGGGGGCCTCTGGAAATGAGCAGTTCTTC. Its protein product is CASSVVGGGASGNEQFF.

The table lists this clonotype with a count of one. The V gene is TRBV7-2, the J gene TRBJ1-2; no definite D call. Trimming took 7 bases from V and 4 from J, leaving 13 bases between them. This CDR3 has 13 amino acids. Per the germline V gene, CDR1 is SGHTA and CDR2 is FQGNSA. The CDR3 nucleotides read TGTGCCAGCAAGACACGGGGAAGCTATGGCTACACCTTC. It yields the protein CASKTRGSYGYTF.

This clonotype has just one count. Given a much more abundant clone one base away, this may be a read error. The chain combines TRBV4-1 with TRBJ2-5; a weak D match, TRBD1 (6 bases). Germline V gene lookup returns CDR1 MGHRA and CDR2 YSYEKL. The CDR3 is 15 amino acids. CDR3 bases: TGCGCCAGCAGCCCCCGGACAGCATTACAAGAGACCAAGTACTTC. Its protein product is CASSPRTALQETKYF.

The chain's CDR3 is CASRAPGAINQPQHF. Written as DNA, the CDR3 is TGTGCCAGCAGAGCCCCCGGGGCCATCAATCAGCCCCAGCATTTT. The chain links TRBV2 to TRBJ1-5; tentative D call: TRBD1 (5 bases). V lost 6 bases and J 3 bases, leaving 15 bases between the germline ends. There are 15 residues in the CDR3. CDR1 and CDR2 (germline): SNHLY, FYNNEI.

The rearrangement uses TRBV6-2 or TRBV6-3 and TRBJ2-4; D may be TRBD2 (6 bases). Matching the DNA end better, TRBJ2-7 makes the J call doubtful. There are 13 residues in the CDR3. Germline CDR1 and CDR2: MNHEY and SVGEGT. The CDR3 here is CASSYDGSHEQYF. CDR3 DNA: TGTGCCAGCAGTTACGACGGGAGCCACGAGCAGTACTTC.

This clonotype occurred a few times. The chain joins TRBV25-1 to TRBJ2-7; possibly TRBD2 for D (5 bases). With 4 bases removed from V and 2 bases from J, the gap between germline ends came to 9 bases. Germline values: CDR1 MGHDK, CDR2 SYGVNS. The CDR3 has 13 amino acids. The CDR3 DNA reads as TGTGCCAGCAGTGTGCACGGGGCCTACGAGCAGTACTTC. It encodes CASSVHGAYEQYF.

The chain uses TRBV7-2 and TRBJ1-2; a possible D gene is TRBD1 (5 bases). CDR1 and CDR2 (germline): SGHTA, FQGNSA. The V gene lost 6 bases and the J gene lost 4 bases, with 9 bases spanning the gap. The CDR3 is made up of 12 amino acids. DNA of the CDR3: TGTGCCAGCAGAGTGACAGTCTATGGCTACACCTTC. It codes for CASRVTVYGYTF.

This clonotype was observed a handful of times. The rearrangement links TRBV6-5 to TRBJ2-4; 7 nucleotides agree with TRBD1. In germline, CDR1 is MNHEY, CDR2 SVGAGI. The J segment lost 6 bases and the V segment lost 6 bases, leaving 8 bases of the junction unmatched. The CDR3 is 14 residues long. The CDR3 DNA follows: TGTGCCAGCAGCTCTGGACAGGCAGGAAACATTCAGTACTTC. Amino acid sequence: CASSSGQAGNIQYF.

The CDR3 nucleotides read TGTGCCAGCAGCCCGAGGACAGGGGTCTACGAGCAGTACTTC. Translation gives CASSPRTGVYEQYF. This chain uses TRBV7-2 with TRBJ2-7, with TRBD1 identical over 9 bases. This CDR3 is built from 14 residues. Germline assignment: CDR1 SGHTA and CDR2 FQGNSA. Trimming cost V 5 bases and J 3 bases; bases outside gene matches: 5.

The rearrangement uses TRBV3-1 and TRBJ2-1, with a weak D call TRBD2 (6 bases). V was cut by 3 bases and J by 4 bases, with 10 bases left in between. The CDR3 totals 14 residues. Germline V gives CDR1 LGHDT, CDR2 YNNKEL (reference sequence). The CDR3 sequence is CASSQPGLYNEQFF. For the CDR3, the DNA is TGTGCCAGCAGCCAGCCGGGACTTTACAATGAGCAGTTCTTC.

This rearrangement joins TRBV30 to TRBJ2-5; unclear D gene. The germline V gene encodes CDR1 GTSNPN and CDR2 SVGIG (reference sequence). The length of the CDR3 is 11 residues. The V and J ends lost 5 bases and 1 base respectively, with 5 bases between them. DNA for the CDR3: TGTGCCTGGGGTATCCAAGAGACCCAGTACTTC. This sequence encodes CAWGIQETQYF.

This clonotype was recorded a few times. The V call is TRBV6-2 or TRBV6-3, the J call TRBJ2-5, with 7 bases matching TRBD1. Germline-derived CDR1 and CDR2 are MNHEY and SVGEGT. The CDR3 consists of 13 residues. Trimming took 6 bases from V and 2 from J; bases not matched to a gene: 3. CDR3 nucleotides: TGTGCCAGCAGGAGGACAGGTCAAGAGACCCAGTACTTC. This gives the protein CASRRTGQETQYF.

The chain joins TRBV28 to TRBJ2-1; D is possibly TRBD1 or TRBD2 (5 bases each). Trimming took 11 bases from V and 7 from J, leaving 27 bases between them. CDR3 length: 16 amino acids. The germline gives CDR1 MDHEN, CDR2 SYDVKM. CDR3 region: CACTLRRQGWKNEQFF. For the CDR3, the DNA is TGTGCCTGCACCCTTAGGAGGCAGGGTTGGAAGAATGAGCAGTTCTTC.

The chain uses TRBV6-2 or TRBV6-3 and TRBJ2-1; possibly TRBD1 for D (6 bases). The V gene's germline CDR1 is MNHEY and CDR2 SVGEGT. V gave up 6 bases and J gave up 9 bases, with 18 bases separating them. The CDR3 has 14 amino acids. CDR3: CASRNLQGFGEQFF. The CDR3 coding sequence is TGTGCCAGCAGAAACTTACAGGGTTTTGGTGAGCAGTTCTTC.

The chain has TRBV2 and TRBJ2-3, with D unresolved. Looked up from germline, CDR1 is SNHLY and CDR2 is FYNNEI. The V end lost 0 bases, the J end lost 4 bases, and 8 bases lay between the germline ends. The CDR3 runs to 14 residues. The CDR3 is CASSEARAPDTQYF. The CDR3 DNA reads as TGTGCCAGCAGTGAAGCCAGAGCCCCAGATACGCAGTATTTT.

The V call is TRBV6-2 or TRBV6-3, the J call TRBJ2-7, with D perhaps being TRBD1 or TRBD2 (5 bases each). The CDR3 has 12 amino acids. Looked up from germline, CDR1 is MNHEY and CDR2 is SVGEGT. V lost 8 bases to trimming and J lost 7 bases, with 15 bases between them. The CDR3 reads CASRPGPREQYF. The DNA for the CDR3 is TGTGCCAGCCGGCCGGGACCCCGGGAGCAGTACTTC.

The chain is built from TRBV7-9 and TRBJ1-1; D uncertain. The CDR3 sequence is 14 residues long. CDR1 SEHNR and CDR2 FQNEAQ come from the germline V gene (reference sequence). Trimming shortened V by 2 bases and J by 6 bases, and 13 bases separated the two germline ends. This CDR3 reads CASSLFSKGSEAFF. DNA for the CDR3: TGTGCCAGCAGCTTATTTTCTAAAGGTTCTGAAGCTTTCTTT.

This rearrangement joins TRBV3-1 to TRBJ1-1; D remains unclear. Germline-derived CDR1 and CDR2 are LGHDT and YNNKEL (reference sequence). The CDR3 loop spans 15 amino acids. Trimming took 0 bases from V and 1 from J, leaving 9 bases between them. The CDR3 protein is CASSQEGWANTEAFF. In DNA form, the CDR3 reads TGTGCCAGCAGCCAAGAAGGGTGGGCGAACACTGAAGCTTTCTTT.

The CDR3 region is CASSLVADRGTDTQYF. The DNA of the CDR3 is TGTGCCAGCAGCTTAGTGGCCGACAGGGGAACAGATACGCAGTATTTT. V and J are TRBV7-6 and TRBJ2-3, with 8 positions matching TRBD1. Trimming at V came to 1 base and at J to 3 bases, leaving 6 bases not matched to a gene. CDR1 and CDR2 from the germline V gene are SGHVS and FNYEAQ. CDR3 size: 16 residues.

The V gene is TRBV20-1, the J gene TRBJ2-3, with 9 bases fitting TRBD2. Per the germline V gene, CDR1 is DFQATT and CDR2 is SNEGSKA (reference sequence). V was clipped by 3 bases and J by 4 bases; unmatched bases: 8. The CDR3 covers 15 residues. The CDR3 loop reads CSASLASGIADTQYF. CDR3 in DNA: TGCAGTGCTAGTCTGGCTAGCGGGATAGCAGATACGCAGTATTTT.

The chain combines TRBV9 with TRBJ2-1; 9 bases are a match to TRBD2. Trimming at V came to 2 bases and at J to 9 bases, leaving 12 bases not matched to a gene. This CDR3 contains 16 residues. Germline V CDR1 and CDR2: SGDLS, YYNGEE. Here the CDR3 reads CASSVSSGGPTIEQFF. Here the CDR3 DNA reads TGTGCCAGCAGCGTTAGTAGCGGGGGACCGACAATTGAGCAGTTCTTC.

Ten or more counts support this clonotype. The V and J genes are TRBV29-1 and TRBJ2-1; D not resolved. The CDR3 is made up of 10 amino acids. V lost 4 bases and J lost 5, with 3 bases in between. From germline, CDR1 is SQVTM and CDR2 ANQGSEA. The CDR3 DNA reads TGCAGCGTTGCTCACAATGAGCAGTTCTTC. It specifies CSVAHNEQFF.

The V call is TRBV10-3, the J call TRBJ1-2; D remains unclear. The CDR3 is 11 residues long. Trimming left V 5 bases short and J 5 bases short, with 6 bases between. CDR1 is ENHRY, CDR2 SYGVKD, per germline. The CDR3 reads CAISSSYGYTF. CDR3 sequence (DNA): TGTGCCATCAGTTCCTCATATGGCTACACCTTC.

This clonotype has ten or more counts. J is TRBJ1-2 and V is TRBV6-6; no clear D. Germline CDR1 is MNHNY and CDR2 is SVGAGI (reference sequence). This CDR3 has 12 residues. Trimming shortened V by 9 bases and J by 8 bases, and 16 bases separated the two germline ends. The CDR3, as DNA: TGTGCCAGTCGCCCATTTGGGGAAGGCTACACCTTC. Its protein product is CASRPFGEGYTF.

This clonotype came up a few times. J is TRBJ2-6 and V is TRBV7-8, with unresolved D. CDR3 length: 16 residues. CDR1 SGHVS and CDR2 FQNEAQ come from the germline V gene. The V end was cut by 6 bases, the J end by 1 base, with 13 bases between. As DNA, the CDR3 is TGTGCCAGCAGGCCTCAGTTAAGTTCTGGGGCCAACGTCCTGACTTTC. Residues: CASRPQLSSGANVLTF.

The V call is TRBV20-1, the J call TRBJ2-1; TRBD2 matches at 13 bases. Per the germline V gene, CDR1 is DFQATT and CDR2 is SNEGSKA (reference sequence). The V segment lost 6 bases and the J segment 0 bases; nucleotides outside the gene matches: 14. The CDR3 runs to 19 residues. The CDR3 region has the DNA TGCAGTGCCAACCTTCCGGGACTAGCGGGGCAGAGCTCCTACAATGAGCAGTTCTTC. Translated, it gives CSANLPGLAGQSSYNEQFF.

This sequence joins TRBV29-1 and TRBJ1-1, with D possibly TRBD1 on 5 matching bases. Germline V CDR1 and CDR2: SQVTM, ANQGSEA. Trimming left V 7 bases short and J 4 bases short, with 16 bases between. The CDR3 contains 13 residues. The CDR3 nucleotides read TGCAGCGCCAAACCGGCCGGGGGCACTGAAGCTTTCTTT. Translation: CSAKPAGGTEAFF.